The rows below give T cell receptor beta chains drawn from one sample of a study of Graves' ophthalmopathy and Graves' hyperthyroidism. MiXCR, run by TCRdb on the multiplex PCR reads, gives a single entry per CDR3 protein. This sample carries 400,000 or so distinct CDR3 sequences, approximately 17% of them seen once, and the ten largest clones take 2.4%. The sequencing sample was made of peripheral blood. The receptors derive from an adult woman with stable Graves' hyperthyroidism. Both conserved end residues are part of each CDR3. The D gene is left open where the match is weak. Clone size is given for some rows only: seen once, a few or many times, or a class if the clone is expanded.

>TRBJ2-2|.|TRBV6-2/TRBV6-3|TRBD2
TGTGCCAGCAGTTACTCAGGGACTAGCGGGAGAGGGGCCGGGGAGCTGTTTTTT
CASSYSGTSGRGAGELFF
>TRBJ1-2|many|TRBV6-1|.
TGTGCCAGCAGTGAAATGCCAGGCCCTCTTACTAACTATGGCTACACCTTC
CASSEMPGPLTNYGYTF
>TRBJ2-7|.|TRBV4-3|.
TGCGCCAGCAGCCATGAGCAGCCTCCTCCTGGCGAGCAGTACTTC
CASSHEQPPPGEQYF
>TRBJ2-7|many|TRBV28|TRBD2
TGTGCCAGCACCCAGACTAGCGGGAGGGTCTACGAGCAGTACTTC
CASTQTSGRVYEQYF
>TRBJ2-5|many|TRBV20-1|.
TGCAGTGCTAGAGCGACAGCTAAAGAGACCCAGTACTTC
CSARATAKETQYF
>TRBJ2-4|once|TRBV7-2|.
TGTGCCAGCAGCTTAGGTATCGCCTGGGGCAAAAACATTCAGTACTTC
CASSLGIAWGKNIQYF
>TRBJ2-7|many|TRBV27|TRBD1
TGTGCCAGCAGCTACGGACCGGGACAGGGGGACTACGAGCAGTACTTC
CASSYGPGQGDYEQYF
>TRBJ2-5|.|TRBV27|TRBD1
TGTGCCAGCAGGCGACTGGGGACAGAGAAAGAGACCCAGTACTTC
CASRRLGTEKETQYF
>TRBJ2-5|.|TRBV28|TRBD2
TGTGCCAGCAGTTTCCGGTACCGGGGGGGGCTGGGGACCCAGTACTTC
CASSFRYRGGLGTQYF
>TRBJ2-7|many|TRBV28|TRBD1
TGTGCCAGCAGTTCGGGACAGTCCTACGAGCAGTACTTC
CASSSGQSYEQYF
>TRBJ2-5|few|TRBV25-1|.
TGTGCCAGCAGTGTGGGGGGGCCGTACCAAGAGACCCAGTACTTC
CASSVGGPYQETQYF
>TRBJ2-5|once|TRBV5-1|.
TGCGCCAGCAGCTTGGAGAGGGGGACAGAGACCCAGTACTTC
CASSLERGTETQYF
>TRBJ2-7|many|TRBV29-1|.
TGCAGCGTTGTAGGTGGGGACCTTTACGAGCAGTACTTC
CSVVGGDLYEQYF
>TRBJ2-2|.|TRBV2|.
TGTGCCAGCACCCTTAAGGCCGTCGCGAACACCGGGGAGCTGTTTTTT
CASTLKAVANTGELFF
>TRBJ2-7|many|TRBV7-2|TRBD2
TGTGCCAGCAGCCCGGGAGGGGTGCGGCGAGACTCCTACGAGCAGTACTTC
CASSPGGVRRDSYEQYF
>TRBJ2-7|many|TRBV20-1|.
TGCAGTGCTAGGGGCCGGGGCTACGAGCAGTACTTC
CSARGRGYEQYF
>TRBJ2-7|many|TRBV12-3/TRBV12-4|.
TGTGCCAGCAGTCGCAGGGATTCGGATTACGAGCAGTACTTC
CASSRRDSDYEQYF
>TRBJ2-5|.|TRBV7-2|.
TGTGCCAGCAGTTCGGACCGGGCCTCGAATACCCAGTACTTC
CASSSDRASNTQYF
>TRBJ2-7|many|TRBV12-3/TRBV12-4|.
TGTGCCAGCAGTCCCTCTACTACCTACGAGCAGTACTTC
CASSPSTTYEQYF
>TRBJ1-1|many|TRBV30|.
TGTGCCTGGAGTCTGGGCACTGAAGCTTTCTTT
CAWSLGTEAFF
>TRBJ2-7|.|TRBV6-5|.
TGTGCCAGCAGTTACTCGGTATCTGGGTTGGGCGAGCAGTACTTC
CASSYSVSGLGEQYF
>TRBJ1-6|many|TRBV12-3/TRBV12-4|TRBD1
TGTGCCAGCAGTTTACCCTCCAGGGGGTCACCCCTCCACTTT
CASSLPSRGSPLHF
>TRBJ2-1|many|TRBV6-2/TRBV6-3|.
TGTGCCAGCAGTTACATTGGGCAGACAGACCAATACAATGAGCAGTTCTTC
CASSYIGQTDQYNEQFF
>TRBJ2-5|.|TRBV6-1|.
TGTGCCAGCAACGGGGGGGACAGCTCAAGGACCCAGTACTTC
CASNGGDSSRTQYF
>TRBJ1-6|.|TRBV15|.
TGTGCCACCAGCAGAGAGGGCTGGGGTGGAAATTCACCCCTCCACTTT
CATSREGWGGNSPLHF
>TRBJ2-5|many|TRBV29-1|.
TGCAGCGTCCTTTGGTCGGGGGAAGAGACCCAGTACTTC
CSVLWSGEETQYF
>TRBJ1-1|many|TRBV6-1|TRBD1
TGTGCCAGCAGTGAAGGGGACAGGGGGCGCGGTACTGAAGCTTTCTTT
CASSEGDRGRGTEAFF
>TRBJ1-5|many|TRBV5-1|.
TGCGCCAGCAGCTTGGAGGGGGTTCAGCCCCAGCATTTT
CASSLEGVQPQHF
>TRBJ2-5|many|TRBV9|.
TGTGCCAGCAGCGTAGGACTTCAAGAGACCCAGTACTTC
CASSVGLQETQYF
>TRBJ1-6|.|TRBV19|.
TGTGCCAGTAATCGGGGGCATAATTCACCCCTCCACTTT
CASNRGHNSPLHF
>TRBJ1-1|many|TRBV29-1|.
TGCAGCGTTGGGGGGGGCACTGAAGCTTTCTTT
CSVGGGTEAFF
>TRBJ2-7|many|TRBV28|.
TGTGCCAGCAGTTACTCCCTCCACTACGAGCAGTACTTC
CASSYSLHYEQYF
>TRBJ2-7|many|TRBV28|.
TGTGCCAGCAGTACCGCCCAGGAGGGGCGAAAATACGAGCAGTACTTC
CASSTAQEGRKYEQYF
>TRBJ2-2|many|TRBV27|TRBD2
TGTGCCAGCAGTTTATCGATTAGCGGGAGACGGAGCACCGGGGAGCTGTTTTTT
CASSLSISGRRSTGELFF
>TRBJ2-7|many|TRBV6-1|.
TGTGCCAGCAGTGAACGCCAGGGTAGCCCCTACGAGCAGTACTTC
CASSERQGSPYEQYF
>TRBJ2-5|.|TRBV11-3|.
TGTGCCAGCAGCTCCAGCCCAATTGAGACCCAGTACTTC
CASSSSPIETQYF